Only a few counts were recorded for the clone carrying this T cell receptor (beta chain). As yet, its antigen is unknown. The CDR3 sequence is 16 residues long. Germline V CDR1 and CDR2: SGHAT, FQDESV (reference sequence). Trimming took off 2 bases at V and 6 bases at J, with 17 bases between the two ends. The PCR ran on 60 Vbeta and 13 Jbeta primers. The repertoire was sequenced with immunoSEQ multiplex PCR; TCRdb's copy has only in-frame clones and lacks some. The data contain 150,000 to 200,000 clones, approximately 80% of them singletons. The data stem from a study of cytomegalovirus exposure and HLA in healthy donors. Study overall: Around four fifths of more than 300 genotyped donors fell in the Caucasian-associated ancestry cluster. Whole-study results and caveats: Because they were indistinguishable, some V segments, including TRBV6-2 and TRBV6-3, were excluded. A link between a missense DCLRE1C variant and TCR beta V- and J-gene trimming emerged from a later analysis. Later analysis reportedly placed an Asian-associated ancestry cluster below the roughly 690-donor mean in N-insertions.

Sequencing input: PBMCs. The genes are TRBV11-1 and TRBJ2-1, with D perhaps matching TRBD1 (6 bases). The source of this sequence is a man aged 25-40 years in good health and CMV-seropositive. The CDR3: CASSLYRDNRPNEQFF. The DNA of the CDR3 is TGTGCCAGCAGCTTATACCGGGACAACCGACCCAATGAGCAGTTCTTC.